This T cell receptor (beta chain) derives from a study of early T cells in non-severe SARS-CoV-2 infection. Study background: The chains were unpaired, and the sequenced material was bulk RNA from unsorted whole blood. Notes on the study in general: Sequences matched to VDJdb favored anti-spike CD8 responses, while private and CD4 specificities were missed.

The germline CDR1 and CDR2 sequences are SGHRS and YFSETQ. CDR3 length: 13 residues. V was shortened by 3 bases and J by 7 bases, with 14 bases between the two germline ends. Individually, cDNA molecules had unique molecular identifiers attached to them. TCRdb re-called the 5' RACE reads with MiXCR, one entry per CDR3 protein. Counted here are tens of thousands of distinct CDR3 sequences, roughly 10% occurring once; the ten biggest clones make up roughly 4.8%. Note on this clonotype: Its antigen is unidentified.

The chain links TRBV5-1 to TRBJ2-7; D gene uncertain. This sample comprised whole blood, obtained at baseline. The receptor comes from an adult who was a healthcare worker with PCR-confirmed SARS-CoV-2 infection or an uninfected control (not recorded which). Written as DNA, the CDR3 is TGCGCCAGCAGCTCACCTGCATTGGAGGAGCAGTACTTC. It translates to CASSSPALEEQYF.